This is a list of T cell receptor beta chains from one sample in a study of control samples from healthy donors and cancer patients. Generated by immunoSEQ multiplex PCR, the TCRdb table keeps only in-frame clones and is missing some. The sample comprises roughly 120,000 clones, approximately 90% of which are singletons, and roughly 18% rests with the top ten. Material: blood. These receptors came from a woman in her 50s in good health. The conserved cysteine and the conserved F or W are not part of the CDR3 here. Each record gives: clone size, V gene, J gene, CDR3 protein. Size tells how often a clone was seen (once, few, many) or the class of an expanded clone, and some rows leave it out.

-	TRBV5-1	TRBJ2-2	ASSSRQGNTGELF
-	TRBV11-2	TRBJ2-5	ASSTGPKETQY
-	TRBV3-1/TRBV3-2	TRBJ2-2	ASSQGGTAILTGELF
-	TRBV5-8	TRBJ1-1	AIRATEGANTEAF
-	TRBV20-1	TRBJ1-1	SARGTVEAF
-	TRBV5-8	TRBJ2-5	ASSLWGIGLQETQY
-	TRBV7-2	TRBJ2-1	ASSSKYEQF
-	TRBV5-6	TRBJ1-1	ASSQDSRMNTEAF
-	TRBV27	TRBJ2-5	ASSLRVRETQY
few	TRBV18	TRBJ1-5	ASSAGSLGNQPQH
-	TRBV6-5	TRBJ2-3	ASRLAGSDTQY
-	TRBV7-9	TRBJ2-7	ASSSYIDGEEGSYEQY
-	TRBV18	TRBJ1-5	ASSGTSNQPQH
-	TRBV2	TRBJ2-1	ASIGYPRSSYNEQF
-	TRBV4-2	TRBJ1-2	ASSQGGGYT
-	TRBV7-2	TRBJ2-1	ASSSAVAGVGEQF
once	TRBV9	TRBJ2-1	ASSGGRRPSGTVIYNEQF
-	TRBV18	TRBJ1-5	ASSHDRGNQPQH
-	TRBV6-6	TRBJ1-2	ASSSGQNNYGYT
-	TRBV7-2	TRBJ1-5	ASSDGPASNQPQH
-	TRBV6-6	TRBJ1-4	ASSFPQEDEKLF
-	TRBV13	TRBJ2-1	ASSFGAGRSYNEQF
-	TRBV29-1	TRBJ2-5	SVEFSGRAETQY
-	TRBV5-1	TRBJ1-1	ASSLEGFVTEAF
-	TRBV7-9	TRBJ1-2	ASSSGTGNYGYT
-	TRBV19	TRBJ2-7	ASSIRRNYEQY
-	TRBV12-3/TRBV12-4	TRBJ2-1	ASSLSVLAGQF
-	TRBV5-6	TRBJ2-3	ASSLYVGTDTQY
few	TRBV6-1	TRBJ2-1	ASSEATTGGYNEQF
-	TRBV20-1	TRBJ2-2	SASPGKAGELF
-	TRBV9	TRBJ2-1	ASSVVPEGVYNEQF
-	TRBV5-1	TRBJ1-6	ASSRQGSDSPLH
few	TRBV11-2	TRBJ1-2	ASSREGRYYGYT
-	TRBV5-1	TRBJ2-4	ASSPVQGPPNIQY
-	TRBV18	TRBJ2-1	ASSPAGGLYNEQF
-	TRBV5-1	TRBJ2-3	ASTPPRGSSGGDTQY
-	TRBV27	TRBJ1-4	ASTRGGTEGEKLF
-	TRBV7-6	TRBJ1-2	ASSSLSGTVDGYT
-	TRBV9	TRBJ2-1	ASSAPRNEQF
many	TRBV4-2	TRBJ1-6	ASSLGQGRTYNSPLH
once	TRBV25-1	TRBJ1-2	ASSEDGLSGYT
once	TRBV19	TRBJ2-1	ASSTLPRLAGAHYNEQF
-	TRBV18	TRBJ2-3	ASSVLDHTDTQY
-	TRBV19	TRBJ2-2	ASCRSGVNTGELF
-	TRBV5-6	TRBJ2-2	ASSLGASEGTGELF
-	TRBV2	TRBJ2-5	ASSGAAGGRMETQY